A selection of T cell receptor beta chains follows, all from one sample in a study of blood T cell repertoires in COVID-19. Here immunoSEQ multiplex PCR was the method, and the copy in TCRdb shows in-frame clones only, minus some. The sample records some 200,000 clones, 80% to 90% being singletons. The sample was PBMCs or T cells enriched from blood (not recorded which). The receptors derive from a woman under 30 in a cohort exposed to, infected with or recovered from COVID-19 (not recorded which). The conserved cysteine and the conserved F or W are not part of the CDR3 here. Some rows mark clone size as missing; the rest say once, few, many or name a class of expanded clone.

cdr3_aa: AMSSGQGGYEQY
j_call: TRBJ2-7
clone_size: NA
v_call: TRBV6-5
cdr3_length: 12

cdr3_aa: ASSFGQNSGNTIY
j_call: TRBJ1-3
clone_size: NA
v_call: TRBV7-7
cdr3_length: 13

cdr3_aa: ASSAGQGVSYEQY
j_call: TRBJ2-7
clone_size: NA
v_call: TRBV6-5
cdr3_length: 13

cdr3_aa: ATSRVLPGAEAF
j_call: TRBJ1-1
clone_size: NA
v_call: TRBV15
cdr3_length: 12

cdr3_aa: ASSYGQGRYNEQF
j_call: TRBJ2-1
clone_size: once
v_call: TRBV6-6
cdr3_length: 13

cdr3_aa: ASSEGTGRGYT
j_call: TRBJ1-2
clone_size: NA
v_call: TRBV6-1
cdr3_length: 11

cdr3_aa: ASSQEEGNTIY
j_call: TRBJ1-3
clone_size: few
v_call: TRBV3-1/TRBV3-2
cdr3_length: 11

cdr3_aa: ASSFGLAEFTDTQY
j_call: TRBJ2-3
clone_size: NA
v_call: TRBV11-1
cdr3_length: 14

cdr3_aa: ASSFRDRYNSPLH
j_call: TRBJ1-6
clone_size: NA
v_call: TRBV11-2
cdr3_length: 13

cdr3_aa: ASLRRDYGYT
j_call: TRBJ1-2
clone_size: NA
v_call: TRBV6-5
cdr3_length: 10

cdr3_aa: ATSREGGTGSDTQY
j_call: TRBJ2-3
clone_size: NA
v_call: TRBV15
cdr3_length: 14

cdr3_aa: ALGGGEQPQH
j_call: TRBJ1-5
clone_size: NA
v_call: TRBV6-4
cdr3_length: 10

cdr3_aa: ASSLETGRGYT
j_call: TRBJ1-2
clone_size: NA
v_call: TRBV4-1
cdr3_length: 11

cdr3_aa: ASSLGTAKGETQY
j_call: TRBJ2-5
clone_size: many
v_call: TRBV11-2
cdr3_length: 13